These 27 T cell receptor beta chains share one sample of origin, sequenced in a study of blood T cell repertoires in COVID-19. The protocol was immunoSEQ multiplex PCR, while the TCRdb copy is restricted to in-frame clones and leaves out a portion. The table shows about 150,000 clones, with roughly 80% occurring only once. The sample was PBMCs or T cells enriched from blood (not recorded which). These receptors were taken from a woman between 50 and 59 years old who had recovered from COVID-19.

The chain carries TRBV30 and TRBJ2-3; 8 bases are a match to TRBD1. The V and J ends lost 0 bases and 4 bases, in that order; junction bases with no gene match: 6. Germline CDR1 reads GTSNPN; CDR2 reads SVGIG (reference sequence). The CDR3 is made up of 15 amino acids. CDR3 sequence reads: CAWSVLTGVADTQYF. For the CDR3, the DNA is TGTGCCTGGAGTGTACTGACAGGGGTGGCAGATACGCAGTATTTT.

Here the CDR3 DNA reads TGTGCCAGCAGCGAGGACAATGCGGGACGTTCTAATGAAAAACTGTTTTTT. Its protein product is CASSEDNAGRSNEKLFF. The chain carries TRBV7-8 and TRBJ1-4, with D perhaps matching TRBD1 (5 bases). Germline lookup yields CDR1 SGHVS and CDR2 FQNEAQ. The CDR3 has 17 amino acids. V was clipped by 5 bases and J by 3 bases, with 19 bases between them.

This chain links TRBV5-6 with TRBJ1-2; D perhaps matches TRBD1 (6 bases). Per the germline V gene, CDR1 is SGHDT and CDR2 is YYEEEE. This CDR3 comprises 14 residues. Trimming took off 2 bases at V and 0 bases at J, with 8 bases between the two ends. The CDR3 DNA follows: TGTGCCAGCAGCTTTCCAGGGGCTAACTATGGCTACACCTTC. This gives the protein CASSFPGANYGYTF.

This chain links TRBV11-1 with TRBJ1-1; 7 bases are shared with TRBD1. J was trimmed by 3 bases and V by 1 base; bases with no gene match: 5. The CDR3 runs 15 residues. Germline V gives CDR1 SGHAT, CDR2 FQDESV (reference sequence). Written as DNA, the CDR3 is TGTGCCAGCAGCTTAGACATAGGGGGCTACACTGAAGCTTTCTTT. Translated: CASSLDIGGYTEAFF.

A single count supports this clone. V gene TRBV6-5 combines with J gene TRBJ2-1, with D tentatively TRBD2 (5 bases). This CDR3 region has 15 residues. V lost 2 bases to trimming and J lost 6 bases, with 14 bases between them. Germline V CDR1 and CDR2: MNHEY, SVGAGI. CDR3 DNA sequence: TGTGCCAGCAGTTACGCGGGCTTTGTAGGCAATGAGCAGTTCTTC. It specifies CASSYAGFVGNEQFF.

The chain links TRBV5-1 to TRBJ2-5; 9 bases map to TRBD2. The ends lost 3 bases at V and 1 base at J; junction bases unmatched: 19. CDR1 and CDR2 from the germline V gene are SGHRS and YFSETQ. This CDR3 region has 20 residues. This chain's CDR3 is CASSWGLGLAGPDLQETQYF. Here the CDR3 DNA reads TGCGCCAGCAGCTGGGGGCTTGGGCTAGCGGGGCCAGACCTCCAAGAGACCCAGTACTTC.

The chain links TRBV7-6 to TRBJ1-2, with a tentative D call TRBD1 (6 bases). This CDR3 spans 16 amino acids. V lost 3 bases and J 4 bases, leaving 18 bases between the germline ends. Germline V gene sequence: CDR1 SGHVS, CDR2 FNYEAQ. CDR3 bases: TGTGCCAGCAGCTTCCAACAAGACGGGGGGGCCTATGGCTACACCTTC. This encodes CASSFQQDGGAYGYTF. Based on the CDR3 plus reference TRBV7-6 and TRBJ1-2, the full variable domain is GAGVSQSPRYKVTKRGQDVALRCDPISGHVSLYWYRQALGQGPEFLTYFNYEAQQDKSGLPNDRFSAERPEGSISTLTIQRTEQRDSAMYRCASSFQQDGGAYGYTFGSGTRLTVV.

This sequence joins TRBV6-5 and TRBJ2-7; possibly TRBD2 for D (5 bases). The CDR3 loop spans 14 amino acids. V lost 6 bases, J lost 2 bases, and 14 bases lay in between. From germline, CDR1 is MNHEY and CDR2 SVGAGI. The CDR3 loop is CASSLQGLAYEQYF. CDR3 DNA: TGTGCCAGCAGCCTCCAAGGACTTGCCTACGAGCAGTACTTC.

The V call is TRBV2, the J call TRBJ1-1; D is perhaps TRBD1 (6 bases). CDR3 length: 13 amino acids. The germline gives CDR1 SNHLY, CDR2 FYNNEI. V was trimmed by 7 bases and J by 3 bases, leaving 12 bases between them. The CDR3 protein is CASNPKGDTEAFF. The DNA for the CDR3 is TGTGCCAGCAATCCTAAGGGGGACACTGAAGCTTTCTTT.

The genes are TRBV10-2 and TRBJ1-1; possibly TRBD1 for D (6 bases). This CDR3 has 14 residues. The V gene's germline CDR1 is WSHSY and CDR2 SAAADI. V gave up 6 bases and J gave up 3 bases, with 14 bases separating them. The CDR3 is CASRGGDRDTEAFF. The DNA for the CDR3 is TGCGCCAGCAGAGGGGGGGACCGGGACACTGAAGCTTTCTTT.

This clone was recorded only once. This chain connects TRBV28 to TRBJ1-3; D remains ambiguous. Germline V gene lookup returns CDR1 MDHEN and CDR2 SYDVKM. Between the trimmed V and J ends, which lost 4 bases and 0 bases, there was a span of 13 bases. The CDR3 sequence is 16 residues long. In DNA, the CDR3 is TGTGCCAGCAGTTCCTCCTCAGCAGGCTCTGGAAACACCATATATTTT. It encodes CASSSSSAGSGNTIYF.

In this sample, this clone turned up a few times. The chain carries TRBV6-5 and TRBJ2-5; the D gene is possibly TRBD2 (6 bases). Between the trimmed V and J ends, which lost 7 bases and 4 bases, there was a span of 19 bases. CDR1 is MNHEY and CDR2 is SVGAGI in the germline V gene. The CDR3 loop spans 15 amino acids. CDR3 nucleotide sequence: TGTGCCAGCATCTCGTTACGAGGAGGGACAGAGACCCAGTACTTC. Translating gives CASISLRGGTETQYF.

This chain connects TRBV15 to TRBJ2-5, with 8 bases fitting TRBD1. CDR1 LNHNV and CDR2 YYDKDF come from the germline V gene (reference sequence). With 0 bases clipped from V and 2 bases from J, the junction kept 11 bases outside the gene matches. There are 18 residues in the CDR3. For the CDR3, the DNA is TGTGCCACCAGCAGAGATCTTGCGACAGGGGCCGGTCAAGAGACCCAGTACTTC. This translates into CATSRDLATGAGQETQYF.

DNA of the CDR3: TGTGCCAGCACCTCCTCGGGGGGCATAACCTTTAAGAACACTGAAGCTTTCTTT. Translation gives CASTSSGGITFKNTEAFF. V usage is TRBV5-6 and J usage is TRBJ1-1, with D possibly TRBD1 on 6 matching bases. This CDR3 contains 18 residues. The V gene's germline CDR1 is SGHDT and CDR2 YYEEEE. The V and J ends lost 6 bases and 1 base respectively, with 25 bases between them.

This clone was detected once. The rearrangement joins TRBV5-1 to TRBJ2-3, with a possible D match to TRBD2 (5 bases). Germline-derived CDR1 and CDR2 are SGHRS and YFSETQ. This CDR3 region has 14 residues. The V and J ends lost 2 bases and 6 bases respectively, with 13 bases between them. The CDR3 loop reads CASSFRGLRDTQYF. CDR3 in DNA: TGCGCCAGCAGCTTCCGAGGACTTCGGGATACGCAGTATTTT.

This clone was seen a handful of times. The chain joins TRBV11-2 to TRBJ1-6, with a tentative D call TRBD1 (5 bases). The CDR3 runs 13 residues. From germline, CDR1 is SGHAT and CDR2 FQNNGV. Deletions cut 4 bases from V and 18 bases from J, with 19 bases between. CDR3 coding DNA: TGTGCCAGCAGCTCTCGGGGGGGAGGAATTACCCACTTT. It yields the protein CASSSRGGGITHF.

The chain joins TRBV4-1 to TRBJ2-2; D uncertain. The germline V gene has CDR1 MGHRA and CDR2 YSYEKL. CDR3 length: 16 amino acids. The V end lost 0 bases, the J end lost 0 bases, and 8 bases lay between the germline ends. Here the CDR3 DNA reads TGCGCCAGCAGCCAAGATTCCGCGGCGAACACCGGGGAGCTGTTTTTT. Protein: CASSQDSAANTGELFF.

This chain links TRBV7-3 with TRBJ1-1, with TRBD1 as a possible D gene (6 bases). CDR3 length equals 13 residues. V dropped 5 bases and J dropped 6 bases, with 13 bases sitting between them. Germline CDR1 SGHTA, CDR2 FQGTGA. This chain's CDR3 is CASSTLQGAEAFF. CDR3 DNA: TGTGCCAGCAGCACGCTACAGGGCGCTGAAGCTTTCTTT.

J is TRBJ1-6 and V is TRBV28, with D maybe TRBD1 (5 bases). The CDR3 length is 14 residues. The germline gives CDR1 MDHEN, CDR2 SYDVKM. The ends were cut back, 2 bases at V and 5 bases at J, with 7 bases in the middle. Here the CDR3 DNA reads TGTGCCAGCAGTTTAGTACAGGATAATTCACCCCTCCACTTT. Translation gives CASSLVQDNSPLHF.

This chain joins TRBV5-4 and TRBJ1-6; D uncertain. V lost 4 bases to trimming and J lost 9 bases, with 17 bases between them. The CDR3 consists of 15 residues. CDR1 and CDR2 from the germline V gene are SGHNT and YYREEE (reference sequence). DNA for the CDR3: TGTGCCAGCAGCCTGAGAGGGCAGGTCGCTTCACCCCTCCACTTT. This codes for CASSLRGQVASPLHF.

Notes on this clone: The same CDR3 also results from other DNA sequences found in this sample. V and J are TRBV10-3 and TRBJ2-1, with TRBD2 identical over 13 bases. The CDR3 totals 14 residues. In germline, CDR1 is ENHRY, CDR2 SYGVKD. J lost 3 bases, V lost 9 bases, and 2 bases had no gene match. CDR3 protein: CAIRTSGGYNEQFF. As DNA, the CDR3 is TGTGCCATTAGGACTAGCGGGGGCTACAATGAGCAGTTCTTC.

This clone has more than one count but fewer than ten. This chain joins TRBV10-3 and TRBJ2-1; D call uncertain. V was clipped by 5 bases and J by 5 bases, with 4 bases between them. The CDR3 is 11 amino acids. The V gene's germline CDR1 is ENHRY and CDR2 SYGVKD. CDR3 protein: CAISRDNEQFF. The CDR3 DNA reads TGTGCCATCAGTAGAGACAATGAGCAGTTCTTC.

This clone came up many times. This chain joins TRBV29-1 and TRBJ1-1, with 7 bases lining up with TRBD1. CDR3 length: 14 amino acids. Germline values: CDR1 SQVTM, CDR2 ANQGSEA. V trimming: 4 bases; J trimming: 4 bases; junction bases outside the gene matches: 9. The CDR3 protein is CSVAGGLGGTEAFF. The CDR3 DNA sequence: TGCAGCGTTGCAGGGGGGTTGGGTGGCACTGAAGCTTTCTTT.

This chain links TRBV19 with TRBJ2-7; 16 positions match TRBD2. The CDR3 covers 17 residues. Trimming removed 9 bases from V and 0 bases from J; junction bases left unmatched: 8. CDR1 is LNHDA and CDR2 is SQIVND in the germline V gene (reference sequence). CDR3: CARIPGLAGGSSYEQYF. The CDR3 nucleotides read TGTGCCAGAATACCGGGACTAGCGGGGGGGAGCTCCTACGAGCAGTACTTC.

The V and J genes are TRBV11-1 and TRBJ2-7; no clear D gene. The germline CDR1 and CDR2 sequences are SGHAT and FQDESV (reference sequence). CDR3 length: 13 amino acids. V lost 6 bases to trimming and J lost 3 bases, with 12 bases between them. The CDR3 nucleotides read TGTGCCAGCAGTTATAGTTCTGACTACGAGCAGTACGTC. It encodes CASSYSSDYEQYV.

This clone was found a few times. This chain uses TRBV27 with TRBJ1-2, with 7 bases aligning to TRBD1. J lost 7 bases, V lost 2 bases, and 7 bases had no gene match. The CDR3 runs to 14 residues. Germline V lookup: CDR1 MNHEY, CDR2 SMNVEV (reference sequence). This chain's CDR3 is CASSLGQGGRGYTF. The CDR3, as DNA: TGTGCCAGCAGTTTAGGCCAGGGGGGTCGTGGCTACACCTTC.

The chain has TRBV30 and TRBJ2-2, with a weak D call TRBD1 (6 bases). CDR1 is GTSNPN, CDR2 SVGIG, per germline (reference sequence). The CDR3 length is 16 residues. V was pared by 2 bases and J by 0 bases, with 13 bases between. DNA of the CDR3: TGTGCCTGGAGTCCTACCGGGACACCGAACACCGGGGAGCTGTTTTTT. Its protein is CAWSPTGTPNTGELFF.